This TCR beta chain stems from a study of T cell responses to AZD1222 COVID-19 vaccine. About the study: Samples with a second dose at about 4 or about 12 weeks were pooled together.

Overall study findings and caveats: Donors were chiefly white British, with a greater number of females, and clonal diversity was perhaps underestimated. Close to half of spike-specific TCRs reportedly recognize unmutated variant regions.

A word on this clone: The antigen is unknown.

Sequencing used immunoSEQ multiplex PCR; TCRdb keeps in-frame clones, though not all of them. This table has some 150,000 clones, around 93% appearing once. The TCR comes from an adult in good health. Material: peripheral blood, obtained on day 0 of AZD1222 vaccination.

The CDR3 region has the DNA TGTGCCAGCAGTACCCGCGGAAGGGTCGGAAACACCATATATTTT. Protein product: CASSTRGRVGNTIYF. V is TRBV6-5 and J is TRBJ1-3; D call uncertain. The CDR3 extends over 15 amino acids. V was pared by 5 bases and J by 4 bases, with 15 bases between. The germline gives CDR1 MNHEY, CDR2 SVGAGI.